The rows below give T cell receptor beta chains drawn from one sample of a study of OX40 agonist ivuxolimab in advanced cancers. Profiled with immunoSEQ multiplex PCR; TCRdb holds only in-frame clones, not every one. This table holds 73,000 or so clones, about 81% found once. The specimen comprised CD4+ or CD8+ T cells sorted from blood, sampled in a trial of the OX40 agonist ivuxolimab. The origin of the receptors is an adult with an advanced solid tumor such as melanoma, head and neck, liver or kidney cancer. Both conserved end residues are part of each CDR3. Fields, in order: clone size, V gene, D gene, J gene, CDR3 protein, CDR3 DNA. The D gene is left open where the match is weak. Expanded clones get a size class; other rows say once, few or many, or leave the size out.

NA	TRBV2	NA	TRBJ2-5	CASSARTGQETQYF	TGTGCCAGCAGCGCGAGGACTGGACAAGAGACCCAGTACTTC
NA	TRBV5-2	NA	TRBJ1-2	CASSQRTGGPNYGYTF	TGCGCCAGCAGCCAGCGGACAGGCGGACCTAACTATGGCTACACCTTC
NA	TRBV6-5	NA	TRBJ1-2	CASSYSLAGWDGYTF	TGTGCCAGCAGTTACTCCCTGGCAGGGTGGGATGGCTACACCTTC
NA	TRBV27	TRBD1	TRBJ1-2	CASSFFPPTGTGGKYGYTF	TGTGCCAGCAGTTTTTTCCCCCCCACCGGGACAGGGGGCAAATATGGCTACACCTTC
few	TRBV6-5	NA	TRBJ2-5	CASSRRPQGSETQYF	TGTGCCAGCAGTCGAAGACCCCAAGGGAGCGAGACCCAGTACTTC
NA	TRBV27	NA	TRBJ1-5	CASSPGRYSNQPQHF	TGTGCCAGCAGCCCCGGACGGTATAGCAATCAGCCCCAGCATTTT
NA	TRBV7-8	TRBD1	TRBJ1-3	CASSLYPPGQGALRDTIYF	TGTGCCAGCAGCTTATACCCCCCAGGACAGGGGGCCCTCCGGGACACCATATATTTT
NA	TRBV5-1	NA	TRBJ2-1	CASSLVGTSNNEQFF	TGCGCCAGCAGCTTGGTTGGGACCAGTAACAATGAGCAGTTCTTC
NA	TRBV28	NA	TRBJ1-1	CASIRNTEAFF	TGTGCCAGCATCCGGAACACTGAAGCTTTCTTT
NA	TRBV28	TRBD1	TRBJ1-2	CASSSLGLPRGQGDGYTF	TGTGCCAGCAGTAGTTTAGGACTCCCTCGGGGACAGGGGGATGGCTACACCTTC
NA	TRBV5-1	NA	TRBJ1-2	CASSYGGSYGYTF	TGCGCCAGCAGCTATGGAGGCAGCTATGGCTACACCTTC
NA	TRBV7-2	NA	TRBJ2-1	CASMTWRDPTIYNEQFF	TGTGCCAGCATGACTTGGCGGGACCCGACCATCTACAATGAGCAGTTCTTC
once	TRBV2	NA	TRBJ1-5	CASSGGFVNQPQHF	TGTGCCAGCAGTGGAGGGTTCGTCAATCAGCCCCAGCATTTT
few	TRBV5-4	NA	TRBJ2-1	CASSFTSYNEQFF	TGTGCCAGCAGCTTCACTAGCTACAATGAGCAGTTCTTC
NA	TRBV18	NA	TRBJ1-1	CASSPAQPGVNTEAFF	TGTGCCAGCTCACCAGCTCAGCCGGGGGTGAACACTGAAGCTTTCTTT
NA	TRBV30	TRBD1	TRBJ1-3	CAWSTGTGRNTIYF	TGTGCCTGGAGTACCGGGACAGGGAGAAACACCATATATTTT
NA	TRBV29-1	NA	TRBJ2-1	CSVGEGRGEQFF	TGCAGCGTTGGAGAAGGGCGCGGTGAGCAGTTCTTC
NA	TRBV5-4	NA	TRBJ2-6	CASSRDRLSGANVLTF	TGTGCCAGCAGCCGGGACCGCCTATCTGGGGCCAACGTCCTGACTTTC
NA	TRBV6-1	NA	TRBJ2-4	CASSEMRGGADLAKNIQYF	TGTGCCAGCAGTGAAATGAGGGGGGGAGCCGACCTAGCCAAAAACATTCAGTACTTC
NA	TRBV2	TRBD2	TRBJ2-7	CASSEGGAGGYEQYF	TGTGCCAGCAGTGAAGGTGGGGCGGGAGGGTACGAGCAGTACTTC
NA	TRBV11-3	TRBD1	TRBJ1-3	CASSRTGGRNTIYF	TGTGCCAGCAGCCGGACAGGGGGCAGAAACACCATATATTTT
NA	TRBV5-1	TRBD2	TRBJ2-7	CASSLGLAGDYEQYF	TGCGCCAGCAGCTTGGGTTTAGCGGGAGACTACGAGCAGTACTTC
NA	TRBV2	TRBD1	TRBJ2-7	CASRGTGVGEQYF	TGTGCCAGCAGGGGGACAGGGGTGGGCGAGCAGTACTTC
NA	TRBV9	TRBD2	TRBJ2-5	CASSVAGGSETQYF	TGTGCCAGCAGCGTAGCGGGAGGTTCAGAGACCCAGTACTTC
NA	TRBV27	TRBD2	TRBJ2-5	CASSLAGGQRETQYF	TGTGCCAGCAGTTTAGCGGGAGGCCAACGGGAGACCCAGTACTTC
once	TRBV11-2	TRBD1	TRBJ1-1	CASSTLTGDAEAFF	TGTGCCAGCAGCACTCTGACAGGGGACGCTGAAGCTTTCTTT
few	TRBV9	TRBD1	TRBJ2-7	CASSVSGGHEQYF	TGTGCCAGCAGCGTATCAGGGGGCCACGAGCAGTACTTC
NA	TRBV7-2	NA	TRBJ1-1	CASSEGLNTEAFF	TGTGCCAGCAGCGAGGGACTGAACACTGAAGCTTTCTTT
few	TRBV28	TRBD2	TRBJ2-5	CASSFGKRGAETQYF	TGTGCCAGCAGTTTCGGAAAGCGGGGGGCAGAGACCCAGTACTTC
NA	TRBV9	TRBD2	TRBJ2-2	CASSFSGRVNTGELFF	TGTGCCAGCAGCTTTAGCGGGAGAGTGAACACCGGGGAGCTGTTTTTT
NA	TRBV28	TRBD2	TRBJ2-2	CASIFLGLAGGSNTGELFF	TGTGCCAGCATCTTCCTGGGACTAGCGGGAGGCTCGAACACCGGGGAGCTGTTTTTT
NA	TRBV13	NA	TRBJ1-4	CASSLGIGRSPERKLFF	TGTGCCAGCAGCTTAGGTATAGGAAGGAGTCCCGAACGAAAACTGTTTTTT
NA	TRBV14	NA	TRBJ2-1	CASSLQLANEQFF	TGTGCCAGCAGCCTCCAACTAGCTAATGAGCAGTTCTTC
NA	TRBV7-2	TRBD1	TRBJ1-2	CASSLARDRDNYGYTF	TGTGCCAGCAGCTTAGCTCGGGACAGGGATAACTATGGCTACACCTTC
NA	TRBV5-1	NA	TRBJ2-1	CASSPLWVSYNEQFF	TGCGCCAGCTCCCCGTTATGGGTAAGCTACAATGAGCAGTTCTTC
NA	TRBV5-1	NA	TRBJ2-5	CASSLSLRGETQYF	TGCGCCAGCAGCTTGAGTCTGAGAGGGGAGACCCAGTACTTC
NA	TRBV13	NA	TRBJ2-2	CASSNPSGTSVGELFF	TGTGCCAGCAGCAACCCCTCCGGGACATCAGTCGGGGAGCTGTTTTTT